Sequencing of this TCR beta chain was carried out in a study of regulatory T cells in long-lasting Graves disease. HTBI primers from iRepertoire and Arm-PCR of CDR3 regions yielded the TCR beta libraries. TCRdb processed the multiplex PCR reads anew with MiXCR; each CDR3 protein has one entry. The repertoire holds roughly 510,000 distinct CDR3 sequences, with roughly a sixth as singletons. Time point given: newly diagnosed GD, antithyroid drugs for less than 3 months. Extracted RNA from PBMCs served as the source of the TCR library. Patients hailed from an endocrinology department in Xi'an, China. This clonotype was observed a few times. Its cognate antigen is unknown. V was clipped by 1 base and J by 8 bases, with 10 bases between them. Germline V gene lookup returns CDR1 SGHDT and CDR2 YYEEEE. The CDR3 loop spans 13 amino acids. The study, taken as a whole, reports: Among the persistent patients, 2,500 to 3,500 public clonotypes were shared, more than the 850 to 1,000 shared among new patients. Persistent Graves' patients possessed reduced TCR diversity relative to recently diagnosed ones.

The sample was also reused in another study, on T cells in Graves' hyperthyroidism and ophthalmopathy. Per that paper: Diagnostic decisions used clinical symptoms, serum thyroxine and TRAb, thyroid ultrasound and orbital computed tomography.

J is TRBJ2-1 and V is TRBV5-6; no definite D call. The sample was peripheral blood mononuclear cells (PBMCs), taken at new diagnosis, from a patient treated with antithyroid drugs. The clonotype originates from a young man with Graves disease. In nucleotides, the CDR3 is TGTGCCAGCAGCTTGTTCGGTGGACATGAGCAGTTCTTC. Amino acid sequence: CASSLFGGHEQFF.